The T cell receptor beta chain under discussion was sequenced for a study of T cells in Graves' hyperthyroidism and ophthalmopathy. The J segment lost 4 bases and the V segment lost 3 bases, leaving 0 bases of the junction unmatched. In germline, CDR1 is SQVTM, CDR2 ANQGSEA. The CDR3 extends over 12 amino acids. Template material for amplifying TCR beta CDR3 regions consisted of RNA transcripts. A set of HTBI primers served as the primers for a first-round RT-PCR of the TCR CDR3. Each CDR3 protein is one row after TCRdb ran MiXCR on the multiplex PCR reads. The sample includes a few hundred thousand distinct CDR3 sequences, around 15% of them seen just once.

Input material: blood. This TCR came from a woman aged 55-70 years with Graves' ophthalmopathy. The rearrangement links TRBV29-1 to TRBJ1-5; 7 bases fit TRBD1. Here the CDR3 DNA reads TGCAGCGTTGACAGGGGGAATCAGCCCCAGCATTTT. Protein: CSVDRGNQPQHF.